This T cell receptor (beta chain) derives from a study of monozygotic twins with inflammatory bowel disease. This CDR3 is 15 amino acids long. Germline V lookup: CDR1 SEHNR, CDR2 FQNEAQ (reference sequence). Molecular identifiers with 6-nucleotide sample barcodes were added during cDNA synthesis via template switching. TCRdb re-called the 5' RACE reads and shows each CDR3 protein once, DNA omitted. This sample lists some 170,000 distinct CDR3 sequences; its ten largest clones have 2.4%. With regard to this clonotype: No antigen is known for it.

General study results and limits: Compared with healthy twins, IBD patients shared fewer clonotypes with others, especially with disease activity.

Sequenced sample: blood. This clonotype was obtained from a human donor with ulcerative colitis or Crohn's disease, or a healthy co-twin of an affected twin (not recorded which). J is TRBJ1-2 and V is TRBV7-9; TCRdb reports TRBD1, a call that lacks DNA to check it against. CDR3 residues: CASSLAAARDTGYTF. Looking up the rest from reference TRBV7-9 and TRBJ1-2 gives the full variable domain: DTGVSQNPRHKITKRGQNVTFRCDPISEHNRLYWYRQTLGQGPEFLTYFQNEAQLEKSRLLSDRFSAERPKGSFSTLEIQRTEQGDSAMYLCASSLAAARDTGYTFGSGTRLTVV.